The T cell receptor beta chain described here comes from a study of T cell repertoires in cytomegalovirus infection (dated by TCRdb to about 2019). Turning to the overall study: Donor HLA type was relevant to the analysis, as public TCR beta signatures indicated carriage of CMV infection together with the matching HLA type. Results the study describes overall, beyond this receptor: The ex vivo response was dominated by HLA-C-restricted CMV-specific TCR beta clonotypes, which also provided the single most frequent clonotype in two of eight donors. Carriers of CMV infection plus the relevant HLA type were discriminated by the cumulative frequency of public TCR beta family members in the study cohort and in an independent approximately 360-donor cohort.

This clonotype has at least ten counts. Its recognized antigen is unknown. The sample holds no much larger clone one base away, and base qualities are not on file. The cysteine opens and the phenylalanine closes a CDR3 of 12 amino acids. Only CDR3 DNA is held: 36 bases, read in frame from base 1. Deletion took 2 bases off V and 7 bases off J, with a span of 9 bases between the germline ends. The run used an Illumina HiSeq 1500. TCRdb ran its own pipeline on the public reads, namely fastp trimming at Q25 and MiXCR clone calling, and kept in-frame beta chains. CDR3 protein duplicates are merged, each entry listing the most common genes and DNA. The sample table contains 200,000 to 300,000 distinct CDR3 sequences; only one count was recorded for over 8% of them. Of the sample, over 13% is held by the ten largest clones.

This chain joins TRBV12-3 or TRBV12-4 to TRBJ2-7; the D gene remains uncertain. Input material: PBMCs. This TCR derives from a human donor in good health (CMV status not recorded). Some clones in this sample may be carry-over from other donors' samples. The nucleotide sequence reads as follows: TGTGCCAGCAGTTTAATTACGGCTGAGCAGTACTTC. Translation gives CASSLITAEQYF.